This T cell receptor beta chain was documented in a study of blood T cells in healthy people across ages. Whole-study results and caveats: Across the age range, TCR beta diversity per million T cells fell in a roughly linear way.

Per individual sample, total RNA of at least 5 micrograms was extracted. This CDR3 region has 15 residues. CDR1 SEHNR and CDR2 FQNEAQ come from the germline V gene (reference sequence). V lost 8 bases and J lost 3; bases outside the gene matches: 12. Alongside a J-beta primer mix, a sample-barcoded 5' primer served in a second PCR lasting roughly 7 to 11 cycles. TCRdb re-derived calls from the 5' RACE reads in MiXCR, one entry per CDR3 protein. Found here are 800,000 to 950,000 distinct CDR3 sequences, 25% to 30% of them singletons; the top ten hold roughly a tenth. This clonotype was recorded many times. Antigen unknown. Separately, the same data were catalogued under a study of T cells of mothers and their children.

The chain employs TRBV7-9 and TRBJ2-5; 7 bases are a match to TRBD1. This receptor was taken from a woman aged 40 to 55 in good health. The material sequenced was blood. In nucleotides, the CDR3 is TGTGCCAGCCTTCAACTTACAGGGGTGGAAGAGACCCAGTACTTC. Translation gives CASLQLTGVEETQYF.